This T cell receptor (beta chain) was captured in a study of cytomegalovirus exposure and HLA in healthy donors. Study-wide results and limits: Being productive about 87% or about 30% of the time was typical of most TCR beta V segments in an earlier analysis. A classifier reportedly called cytomegalovirus status with high sensitivity and specificity.

In the PCR, 60 Vbeta and 13 Jbeta primers were used. Using immunoSEQ multiplex PCR, the repertoire was profiled, and TCRdb retains in-frame clones only, with some absent. The data contain 75,000 to 100,000 clones, 65% to 80% of them singletons. CDR1 and CDR2 (germline): SQVTM, ANQGSEA. CDR3 size: 13 residues. V trimming: 5 bases; J trimming: 7 bases; junction bases outside the gene matches: 7. Healthy donors of bone marrow made up the group. On this clone: The antigen is not known.

V usage is TRBV29-1 and J usage is TRBJ1-4, with TRBD1 identical over 7 bases. The sample taken for sequencing was PBMCs. The clonotype was recovered from a female donor in good health and CMV-seropositive. CDR3 protein: CSVSQGRFEKLFF. DNA for the CDR3: TGCAGCGTTTCACAGGGGCGCTTTGAAAAACTGTTTTTT.